This T cell receptor beta chain was recovered during a study of lymphopenia after photon versus proton radiotherapy. Overall study results and limits: Photon-treated patients lost naive T cells and TCR diversity; proton-treated stayed stable. Post-nadir diversity loss with photons came from oligoclonal expansion, particularly CD8+ Temra cells. Larger post-nadir TCR diversity loss correlated inversely with survival in deceased patients.

About this clone itself: Its cognate antigen is unknown.

Libraries were prepared by immunoSEQ multiplex PCR; TCRdb keeps only in-frame clonotypes and omits some of them. The sample lists some 42,000 clones, approximately 80% occurring once. The CDR3 spans 16 residues. Per the germline V gene, CDR1 is LGHNA and CDR2 is YSLEER. V was clipped by 0 bases and J by 2 bases; unmatched bases: 6. The gene calls are TRBV4-3 and TRBJ2-5; TRBD1 matches 7 bases. The sample in question was peripheral blood, obtained from a patient treated with proton-based radiotherapy. The receptor's source is a woman aged 70 to 79 with pancreatic cancer. The CDR3 sequence: CASSQDRLQGQETQYF. Written as DNA, the CDR3 is TGCGCCAGCAGCCAAGATAGGCTACAGGGGCAAGAGACCCAGTACTTC.